The 9 T cell receptor beta chains presented below share a single source sample, sequenced in a study of CD8 T cells in Susac syndrome. The RNA, about 0.5 to 1 ug, was put through reverse transcription using random hexamers. One entry per CDR3 protein results from TCRdb running MiXCR on the immunoSEQ multiplex PCR reads. The table has over 350,000 distinct CDR3 sequences, more than 70% seen once. Sample: CD8+ T cells from PBMCs. All receptors come from a human donor with multiple sclerosis.

The V call is TRBV20-1, the J call TRBJ1-1; D is ambiguous. The CDR3 has 12 residues. Germline CDR1 DFQATT, CDR2 SNEGSKA (reference sequence). V lost 3 bases, J lost 2 bases, and 7 bases lay in between. CDR3 DNA: TGCAGTGCTAGCTGGGGTAACACTGAAGCTTTCTTT. It codes for CSASWGNTEAFF.

The rearrangement uses TRBV19 and TRBJ1-1, with 7 bases aligning to TRBD1. The germline gives CDR1 LNHDA, CDR2 SQIVND (reference sequence). CDR3 size: 13 residues. The V gene end was trimmed by 7 bases and the J gene end by 4 bases; junction bases not matched to a gene: 6. As DNA, the CDR3 is TGTGCCAGTACCTCTGGGGACAGCACTGAAGCTTTCTTT. Protein: CASTSGDSTEAFF.

This rearrangement joins TRBV29-1 to TRBJ2-7; possibly TRBD1 or TRBD2 for D (5 bases each). The V and J ends lost 6 bases and 0 bases respectively, with 12 bases between them. The CDR3 has 13 residues. Germline lookup yields CDR1 SQVTM and CDR2 ANQGSEA. In DNA form, the CDR3 reads TGCAGCGTCGGGACGGAATCCTCCTACGAGCAGTACTTC. Protein product: CSVGTESSYEQYF.

The chain is built from TRBV14 and TRBJ2-7; D might be TRBD1 (5 bases). This CDR3 comprises 13 residues. The germline V gene has CDR1 SGHDN and CDR2 FVKESK. The V gene lost 3 bases and the J gene lost 3 bases, with 9 bases spanning the gap. In nucleotides, the CDR3 is TGTGCCAGCAGCCATGTTCAGGGCTACGAGCAGTACTTC. This sequence encodes CASSHVQGYEQYF.

The chain combines TRBV4-1 with TRBJ1-4, with no clear D. Trimming took off 2 bases at V and 4 bases at J, with 11 bases between the two ends. This CDR3 contains 15 residues. Per the germline V gene, CDR1 is MGHRA and CDR2 is YSYEKL. CDR3 nucleotide sequence: TGCGCCAGCAGCCAAACTATGACGGGTAATGAAAAACTGTTTTTT. Translating it yields CASSQTMTGNEKLFF.

V gene TRBV7-8 combines with J gene TRBJ2-1; D may be TRBD2 (5 bases). Germline V gene lookup returns CDR1 SGHVS and CDR2 FQNEAQ. The CDR3 totals 15 residues. V was cut by 5 bases and J by 2 bases, with 13 bases left in between. The DNA of the CDR3 is TGTGCCAGCAGCCATACCCCGGGGACCTACAATGAGCAGTTCTTC. The encoded protein is CASSHTPGTYNEQFF.

The V call is TRBV6-5, the J call TRBJ2-3; D perhaps matches TRBD1 (5 bases). CDR1 MNHEY and CDR2 SVGAGI come from the germline V gene. Trimming shortened V by 2 bases and J by 5 bases, and 5 bases separated the two germline ends. The CDR3 consists of 12 residues. Here the CDR3 reads CASSYRGDTQYF. CDR3 nucleotide sequence: TGTGCCAGCAGTTACAGGGGAGATACGCAGTATTTT.

This chain connects TRBV10-1 to TRBJ2-2, with a tentative D call TRBD1 (5 bases). V was trimmed by 7 bases and J by 4 bases, leaving 16 bases between them. Germline V gene data show CDR1 as WNHNN and CDR2 as SYGVQD (reference sequence). The CDR3 sequence is 15 residues long. Here the CDR3 reads CASNDSMVLTGELFF. The CDR3 region has the DNA TGCGCCAGCAATGACAGTATGGTGCTCACCGGGGAGCTGTTTTTT.

The chain recombines TRBV3-1 with TRBJ2-3; the D is unclear. The CDR3 totals 17 residues. Trimming pared 1 base from V and 3 bases from J, leaving 17 bases between. Germline CDR1 and CDR2: LGHDT and YNNKEL (reference sequence). CDR3 amino acids: CASSQGPLDRVTDTQYF. The CDR3 DNA reads TGTGCCAGCAGCCAAGGCCCCTTAGATAGGGTTACAGATACGCAGTATTTT.